The 20 T cell receptor beta chains below all came from one sample that was sequenced in a study of T cells in Graves' hyperthyroidism and ophthalmopathy. Amplification yielded TCR beta CDR3 regions, with RNA transcripts as the source. TCR CDR3 regions were first amplified by RT-PCR with HTBI primers. TCRdb re-called the multiplex PCR reads with MiXCR, one entry per CDR3 protein. The table lists about 690,000 distinct CDR3 sequences, roughly 17% of them singletons. Specimen: blood. The receptors originated from a man aged 45-60 years with Graves' hyperthyroidism.

In its sample, this clonotype was seen many times. J is TRBJ2-7 and V is TRBV28; D not certain. CDR3 size: 12 residues. V gave up 9 bases and J gave up 7 bases, with 16 bases separating them. Germline V gives CDR1 MDHEN, CDR2 SYDVKM. In DNA form, the CDR3 reads TGTGCCAGTTTGACCCCTGGTGGGGAGCAGTACTTC. Its translation: CASLTPGGEQYF.

This clonotype was detected many times. V and J are TRBV6-1 and TRBJ1-1; D ambiguous. Germline V gene data show CDR1 as MNHNS and CDR2 as SASEGT. Trimming stripped 5 bases from V and 3 bases from J, with 16 bases between. The CDR3 is 15 amino acids. The CDR3 DNA sequence: TGTGCCAGCAGTCCCGGTAAAGGGAGCGACACTGAAGCTTTCTTT. This translates into CASSPGKGSDTEAFF.

Ten or more counts support this clonotype. This chain uses TRBV7-2 with TRBJ2-1, with a possible D match to TRBD1 (5 bases). This CDR3 is 14 amino acids long. Trimming took off 1 base at V and 8 bases at J, with 12 bases between the two ends. Germline CDR1 reads SGHTA; CDR2 reads FQGNSA. In DNA, the CDR3 is TGTGCCAGCAGCTTAGGGACAACCTGGGATGAGCAGTTCTTC. Translating it yields CASSLGTTWDEQFF.

Ten or more counts support this clonotype. The chain joins TRBV6-1 to TRBJ2-3; D may correspond to TRBD1 or TRBD2 (5 bases each). This CDR3 spans 16 amino acids. CDR1 is MNHNS, CDR2 SASEGT, per germline. V was shortened by 6 bases and J by 2 bases, with 18 bases between the two germline ends. CDR3 nucleotide sequence: TGTGCCAGCAGATCCGGGGCCCTTGGGAACACAGATACGCAGTATTTT. This gives the protein CASRSGALGNTDTQYF.

The gene calls are TRBV6-2 or TRBV6-3 and TRBJ1-5; D is unclear. The CDR3 extends over 15 amino acids. Per germline, CDR1 MNHEY and CDR2 SVGEGT. Trimming removed 6 bases at V and 0 bases at J, with 12 bases between. The CDR3 loop reads CASRLSGTSNQPQHF. Written as DNA, the CDR3 is TGTGCCAGCAGGCTGTCAGGAACTAGCAATCAGCCCCAGCATTTT.

The V and J genes are TRBV27 and TRBJ2-4; D gene unclear. CDR3 length equals 16 residues. Between the trimmed V and J ends, which lost 6 bases and 9 bases, there was a span of 24 bases. Germline CDR1 reads MNHEY; CDR2 reads SMNVEV (reference sequence). This CDR3 reads CASSSKPPLGLGIQYF. CDR3 nucleotides: TGTGCCAGCAGCTCAAAACCCCCTCTGGGCTTAGGCATTCAGTACTTC.

The gene calls are TRBV7-9 and TRBJ2-4, with TRBD1 matching 7 bases. The V gene end was trimmed by 5 bases and the J gene end by 1 base; junction bases not matched to a gene: 8. This CDR3 has 16 amino acids. The germline gives CDR1 SEHNR, CDR2 FQNEAQ (reference sequence). This CDR3 is CASSPRQGSAKNIQYF. The CDR3 DNA follows: TGTGCCAGCAGCCCCCGACAGGGATCGGCCAAAAACATTCAGTACTTC.

This clonotype was observed many times. The gene calls are TRBV28 and TRBJ2-7; weak D call: TRBD1 (5 bases). Germline V lookup: CDR1 MDHEN, CDR2 SYDVKM. Trimming took off 5 bases at V and 3 bases at J, with 11 bases between the two ends. The CDR3 is made up of 13 amino acids. The CDR3 DNA sequence: TGTGCCAGCAGTACAGGACAAGACTACGAGCAGTACTTC. Its protein is CASSTGQDYEQYF.

This clonotype was picked up many times. The chain joins TRBV29-1 to TRBJ1-1, with 8 nucleotides matching TRBD1. V dropped 2 bases and J dropped 1; count of bases not matched to a gene: 6. Germline values: CDR1 SQVTM, CDR2 ANQGSEA. The CDR3 is 15 amino acids. This chain's CDR3 is CSVEWQGAPNTEAFF. CDR3 DNA sequence: TGCAGCGTTGAATGGCAGGGGGCCCCGAACACTGAAGCTTTCTTT.

In its sample, this clonotype was seen many times. This chain connects TRBV28 to TRBJ2-1; 10 nucleotides align to TRBD2. Germline V gene lookup returns CDR1 MDHEN and CDR2 SYDVKM. This CDR3 spans 16 amino acids. Germline trimming cut 5 bases from V and 9 bases from J; bases unmatched to any gene: 13. CDR3 protein: CASSTPEASGSSEQFF. DNA of the CDR3: TGTGCCAGCAGTACCCCGGAGGCTAGCGGGAGCTCTGAGCAGTTCTTC.

The V gene is TRBV27, the J gene TRBJ2-7; 10 nucleotides match TRBD2. This CDR3 is built from 14 residues. V was pared by 7 bases and J by 3 bases, with 6 bases of the junction left unmatched. Germline CDR1 and CDR2: MNHEY and SMNVEV (reference sequence). The CDR3 loop reads CASTPGLAFYEQYF. The CDR3 DNA sequence: TGTGCCAGCACACCGGGACTAGCGTTCTACGAGCAGTACTTC.

This clonotype was seen many times. The chain has TRBV3-1 and TRBJ1-1, with D perhaps TRBD1 (5 bases). Trimming left V 2 bases short and J 0 bases short, with 10 bases between. The CDR3 extends over 15 amino acids. Germline CDR1 and CDR2: LGHDT and YNNKEL (reference sequence). The CDR3 is CASSQFGTVNTEAFF. The CDR3 region has the DNA TGTGCCAGCAGCCAATTTGGGACCGTGAACACTGAAGCTTTCTTT.

This chain connects TRBV7-3 to TRBJ2-7; D perhaps matches TRBD2 (7 bases). With 4 bases removed from V and 6 bases from J, the gap between germline ends came to 13 bases. CDR1 is SGHTA and CDR2 is FQGTGA in the germline V gene. The CDR3 is made up of 13 amino acids. In DNA, the CDR3 is TGTGCCAGCAGCTCTGGGGGAGGGGGCGAGCAGTACTTC. Its protein product is CASSSGGGGEQYF. Combining the CDR3 with reference TRBV7-3 and TRBJ2-7 gives the whole variable domain GAGVSQTPSNKVTEKGKYVELRCDPISGHTALYWYRQSLGQGPEFLIYFQGTGAADDSGLPNDRFFAVRPEGSVSTLKIQRTERGDSAVYLCASSSGGGGEQYFGPGTRLTVT.

This clonotype was counted many times. V gene TRBV5-1 combines with J gene TRBJ2-3; D tentatively fits TRBD1 or TRBD2 (5 bases each). Germline CDR1 SGHRS, CDR2 YFSETQ. V lost 4 bases and J lost 1, with 10 bases in between. The CDR3 has 14 amino acids. This CDR3 reads CASSGGPRTDTQYF. CDR3 coding DNA: TGCGCCAGCAGCGGGGGACCTCGCACAGATACGCAGTATTTT.

Many counts were recorded for this clonotype. The chain carries TRBV28 and TRBJ2-7, with 7 bases aligning to TRBD2. Germline V gene data show CDR1 as MDHEN and CDR2 as SYDVKM. The V and J ends lost 3 bases and 4 bases, in that order; junction bases with no gene match: 15. The CDR3 consists of 17 residues. The CDR3 DNA follows: TGTGCCAGCAGTTTTAAGGGGCTAGCGGAGGTAGGGTACGAGCAGTACTTC. It translates to CASSFKGLAEVGYEQYF.

This sequence joins TRBV7-9 and TRBJ2-2, with a possible D match to TRBD2 (5 bases). Trimming cost V 2 bases and J 6 bases, with 19 bases left between them. The CDR3 is 17 residues long. Looked up from germline, CDR1 is SEHNR and CDR2 is FQNEAQ (reference sequence). The CDR3 nucleotides are TGTGCCAGCAGCTTACCTGTGAGGGCCGGCCGTCCCGGGGAGCTGTTTTTT. Translation gives CASSLPVRAGRPGELFF.

The rearrangement joins TRBV28 to TRBJ1-2; unclear D gene. V lost 6 bases and J lost 2, with 13 bases in between. This CDR3 comprises 14 residues. Looked up from germline, CDR1 is MDHEN and CDR2 is SYDVKM. CDR3 in amino acids: CASRETLTNYGYTF. The CDR3 coding sequence is TGTGCCAGCAGGGAAACCCTAACGAACTATGGCTACACCTTC.

The chain joins TRBV19 to TRBJ2-4; D is unresolved. Germline CDR1 is LNHDA and CDR2 is SQIVND (reference sequence). V was clipped by 0 bases and J by 9 bases, with 15 bases between them. The CDR3 contains 15 residues. This CDR3 is CASSIDRVVARIQYF. The CDR3 coding sequence is TGTGCCAGTAGTATAGATCGGGTAGTGGCGCGCATTCAGTACTTC.

The rearrangement uses TRBV6-1 and TRBJ2-1; D is undetermined. Germline CDR1 reads MNHNS; CDR2 reads SASEGT. The CDR3 loop spans 13 amino acids. Trimming left V 7 bases short and J 1 base short, with 8 bases between. CDR3 loop: CASKMGSYNEQFF. In nucleotides, the CDR3 is TGTGCCAGCAAAATGGGATCCTACAATGAGCAGTTCTTC.

This clonotype was observed many times. Written as DNA, the CDR3 is TGTGCCAGCAGCTTCGGTGCATTGAGCTCCGAGTACGAGCAGTACTTC. It translates to CASSFGALSSEYEQYF. The V gene is TRBV7-8, the J gene TRBJ2-7; D unclear. Germline V CDR1 and CDR2: SGHVS, FQNEAQ. The V end was cut by 3 bases, the J end by 4 bases, with 19 bases between. CDR3 length equals 16 residues.